Given below is one T cell receptor beta chain in context. Patients at the Seattle site were enrolled during active infection and followed longitudinally. The CDR3 spans 15 residues. V shed 1 base, J shed 8 bases, and the junction held 7 bases outside the gene matches. The germline gives CDR1 LGHDT, CDR2 YNNKEL (reference sequence). These data originate in a study of blood T cell repertoires in COVID-19. Background on the study: T cells, B-cell-depleted T cells, or PBMCs provided the cDNA or gDNA that served as material.

In the authors' workflow: Estimation of nucleated cell counts relied on the amplification of reference gene primers. Generated by immunoSEQ multiplex PCR, the TCRdb table keeps only in-frame clones and is missing some. The D gene and trimming were derived from the DNA, and the V and J assignments and clone size from that table. The table includes over 85,000 clones, 70% to 90% detected once. J is TRBJ1-4 and V is TRBV3-1 (or the pseudogene TRBV3-2), with 7 bases fitting TRBD1. Sequenced: peripheral blood. The sequence was collected from a human donor with COVID-19, enrolled during active disease. The donor label of this sample is uncertain. CDR3 residues: CASSQAPRGDEKLFF. CDR3 DNA sequence: TGTGCCAGCAGCCAAGCTCCCAGGGGGGACGAAAAACTGTTTTTT.